This TCR beta chain was obtained from a study of technical replicates of blood from a few donors. Germline CDR1 and CDR2: LNHDA and SQIVND (reference sequence). V was pared by 6 bases and J by 6 bases, with 23 bases between. This CDR3 contains 16 residues. Sequenced by immunoSEQ multiplex PCR; TCRdb stores in-frame clones only, minus some. In the table there are tens of thousands of clones, roughly 94% of which are singletons. The chain uses TRBV19 and TRBJ1-2; D not certain. Input material: T cells isolated from PBMCs. This TCR was recovered from a human donor in good health. CDR3 protein: CASSIKVTASPHGYTF. The CDR3 DNA reads as TGTGCCAGTAGCATAAAGGTAACAGCCAGCCCGCATGGCTACACCTTC.